The rows below give T cell receptor beta chains drawn from one sample of a study of ipilimumab plus nivolumab after autologous stem cell transplantation. Assay used: immunoSEQ multiplex PCR; TCRdb lists only in-frame clones, some missing. The sample holds 35,000 to 50,000 clones; 88% are singletons and the top ten take about 0.88%. The sequenced sample was PBMCs, obtained in a trial of ipilimumab plus nivolumab as post-transplant consolidation. These receptors all come from a male donor with multiple myeloma. Both conserved end residues are part of each CDR3. A D gene is named only where the DNA matches it firmly. A clone size is listed for some rows: how often the clone was seen (once, few, many), or a class if it is expanded.

J | V | size | D | DNA | CDR3
TRBJ2-7 | TRBV28 | NA | TRBD2 | TGTGCCAGCAGTTACGGGACTAGTCGGGAGCAGTACTTC | CASSYGTSREQYF
TRBJ1-3 | TRBV30 | NA | NA | TGTGCCTGGAGGGACGGGGGCAGAAACACCATATATTTT | CAWRDGGRNTIYF
TRBJ2-7 | TRBV10-3 | NA | TRBD2 | TGTGCCACCGTCGCCTTAGCGGGAGGACCGGGCGAGCAGTACTTC | CATVALAGGPGEQYF
TRBJ2-5 | TRBV11-1 | once | TRBD2 | TGTGCCAGCAGTTTCGTCCCCGCTATAGCGGGAGGAGGGGGAGAGACCCAGTACTTC | CASSFVPAIAGGGGETQYF
TRBJ2-2 | TRBV5-1 | NA | TRBD2 | TGCGCCAGCAGCAAAGGGACTAGCGGGAGAGACACCGGGGAGCTGTTTTTT | CASSKGTSGRDTGELFF
TRBJ2-7 | TRBV5-1 | once | TRBD2 | TGCGCCAGCAGCTTAGGGACTAGCGGGAGTAAATACGAGCAGTACTTC | CASSLGTSGSKYEQYF
TRBJ1-5 | TRBV7-8 | NA | TRBD1 | TGTGCCAGCAGCTTAGCCCTGACAGGGGATGGGAATCAGCCCCAGCATTTT | CASSLALTGDGNQPQHF
TRBJ2-1 | TRBV2 | NA | TRBD2 | TGTGCCAGCAGTGATGGACTAGCGGGAGCAGAGCAGTTCTTC | CASSDGLAGAEQFF
TRBJ1-2 | TRBV2 | few | TRBD1 | TGTGCCAGCAAGGGGGACAGGGAGGAGGATGGCTACACCTTC | CASKGDREEDGYTF
TRBJ2-1 | TRBV4-3 | NA | TRBD2 | TGCGCCAGCAGCCAGCAGCGGGGGGACAATGAGCAGTTCTTC | CASSQQRGDNEQFF
TRBJ2-3 | TRBV2 | NA | NA | TGTGCCAGCAGTGGCCGGACTAGCACAGATACGCAGTATTTT | CASSGRTSTDTQYF
TRBJ1-2 | TRBV18 | NA | NA | TGTGCCAGCTCACCAACAGGTGAGTATGGCTACACCTTC | CASSPTGEYGYTF
TRBJ2-3 | TRBV7-3 | NA | TRBD2 | TGTGCCAGCAGCTTAAATAGCGGGGGCGCAAGCACAGATACGCAGTATTTT | CASSLNSGGASTDTQYF
TRBJ1-5 | TRBV19 | NA | NA | TGTGCCAGTAGCCGGCAGGGGTCCAATAATCAGCCCCAGCATTTT | CASSRQGSNNQPQHF
TRBJ1-2 | TRBV5-6 | few | NA | TGTGCCAGCAGCTTCGGACTCCGGGCCTATGGCTACACCTTC | CASSFGLRAYGYTF
TRBJ1-1 | TRBV18 | NA | NA | TGTGCCAGCTCACCCCCTTCGACACAGAACACTGAAGCTTTCTTT | CASSPPSTQNTEAFF
TRBJ1-6 | TRBV2 | NA | TRBD1 | TGTGCCAGCAGTGGGGACAGCCAAAATTCACCCCTCCACTTT | CASSGDSQNSPLHF
TRBJ1-5 | TRBV6-1 | NA | NA | TGTGCCAGCAGTGAAAGAGGGTATAGCAATCAGCCCCAGCATTTT | CASSERGYSNQPQHF
TRBJ1-6 | TRBV6-5 | NA | NA | TGTGCCAGCAGCGGGACACATTATAATTCACCCCTCCACTTT | CASSGTHYNSPLHF
TRBJ1-2 | TRBV7-2 | NA | NA | TGTGCCAGCAGCTTAGCTGGGGGGAGCTACACCTTC | CASSLAGGSYTF
TRBJ1-5 | TRBV7-8 | NA | NA | TGTGCCAGCAGCTCCAGAAGAGACACCGCCAATCAGCCCCAGCATTTT | CASSSRRDTANQPQHF
TRBJ1-5 | TRBV18 | NA | NA | TGTGCCAGCTCCTTATCCCATAGCAATCAGCCCCAGCATTTT | CASSLSHSNQPQHF
TRBJ1-1 | TRBV19 | few | NA | TGTGCCAGTAGTGTTGGGGGGACCACTGAAGCTTTCTTT | CASSVGGTTEAFF
TRBJ1-2 | TRBV2 | NA | TRBD1 | TGTGCCAGCGCTAGACAGGGCTCCTATGGCTACACCTTC | CASARQGSYGYTF
TRBJ1-1 | TRBV7-2 | NA | TRBD1 | TGTGCCAGCAGCTACGACGACAGGGCGAACACTGAAGCTTTCTTT | CASSYDDRANTEAFF